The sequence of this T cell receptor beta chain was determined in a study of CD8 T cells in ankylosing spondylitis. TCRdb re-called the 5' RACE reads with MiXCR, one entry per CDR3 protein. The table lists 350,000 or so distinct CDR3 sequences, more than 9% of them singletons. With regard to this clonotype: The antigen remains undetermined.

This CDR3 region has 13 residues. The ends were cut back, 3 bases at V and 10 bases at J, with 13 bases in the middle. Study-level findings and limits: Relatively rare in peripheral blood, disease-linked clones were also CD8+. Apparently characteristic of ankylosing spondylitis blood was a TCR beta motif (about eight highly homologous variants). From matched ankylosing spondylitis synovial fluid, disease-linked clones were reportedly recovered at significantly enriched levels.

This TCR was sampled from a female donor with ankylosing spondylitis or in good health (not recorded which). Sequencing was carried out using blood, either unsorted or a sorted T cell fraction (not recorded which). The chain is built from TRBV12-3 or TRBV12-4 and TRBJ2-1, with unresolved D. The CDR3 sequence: CASSFSASREQFF. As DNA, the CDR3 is TGTGCCAGCAGTTTCTCGGCGAGTAGGGAGCAGTTCTTC.